Sequencing of this T cell receptor beta chain was carried out in a study of a mutant IDH1 vaccine in newly diagnosed glioma. Time point reported: week 5, during vaccination. The study gave 300 ug of mutant IDH1 20-mer peptide per vaccine dose, with topical imiquimod. Profiling relied on immunoSEQ multiplex PCR, and the TCRdb table lists in-frame clones only, not all of them. The table lists approximately 51,000 clones, 78% of them singletons, with about 1.8% in the top ten. About this clone itself: The antigen remains unidentified.

V lost 2 bases and J 5 bases, leaving 3 bases between the germline ends. Per germline, CDR1 SGHAT and CDR2 FQNNGV. This CDR3 is built from 11 residues. This chain uses TRBV11-2 with TRBJ2-5; D ambiguous. The starting material was PBMCs, obtained from a glioma patient whose treatment included an IDH1 peptide vaccine. The sequence derives from a woman aged 40 to 50 with glioma. The CDR3 sequence is CASSLFETQYF. CDR3 nucleotide sequence: TGTGCCAGCAGCTTATTTGAGACCCAGTACTTC.